A single sample is the source of the 32 T cell receptor beta chains below, sequenced in a study of T cells in Graves' hyperthyroidism and ophthalmopathy (dated by TCRdb to about 2019). The method was multiplex PCR. Sequencing used an Illumina HiSeq 2000. Amplification of TCR beta CDR3 regions was carried out from RNA transcripts. A first-round RT-PCR of the TCR CDR3 used the HTBI primer set with the Qiagen OneStep RT-PCR kit. The raw public data were reprocessed by TCRdb itself: fastp quality trimming at Q25, MiXCR clonotype calling, in-frame beta chains only. Each entry is one CDR3 protein sequence, shown with its most common DNA and genes. Counted in this sample were some 570,000 distinct CDR3 sequences; under 20% of them appeared once. In total, the top ten clones hold approximately 15% of the sample. Input material: blood. The receptors shown here come from a woman aged 18-29 years with Graves' ophthalmopathy.

The genes are TRBV12-3 or TRBV12-4 and TRBJ2-2, with 9 bases identical to TRBD2. The CDR3 is 16 residues long. V shed 6 bases and J 7 bases; nucleotides not matched to a gene: 12. CDR3 residues: CASRPASGEVIGELFF. CDR3 nucleotide sequence: TGTGCCAGCAGGCCGGCTAGCGGGGAGGTTATCGGGGAGCTGTTTTTT.

This clonotype has a handful of counts. This chain connects TRBV6-1 to TRBJ1-2, with 7 positions matching TRBD1. The CDR3 is made up of 15 amino acids. Germline CDR1 and CDR2: MNHNS and SASEGT. After removal of 7 bases from V and 4 bases from J, the junction contained 12 bases not matched to a gene. The CDR3 loop reads CASTADRAVGYGYTF. The CDR3 DNA is TGTGCCAGCACGGCTGACAGGGCGGTAGGCTATGGCTACACCTTC.

A few counts support this clonotype. The chain couples TRBV25-1 to TRBJ2-3; 8 bases line up with TRBD1. The CDR3 has 16 amino acids. In germline, CDR1 is MGHDK, CDR2 SYGVNS. Germline trimming cut 4 bases from V and 6 bases from J; bases unmatched to any gene: 12. In DNA form, the CDR3 reads TGTGCCAGCAGTGTGTCCGGGACAGGATCATATGATACGCAGTATTTT. It codes for CASSVSGTGSYDTQYF.

This clonotype was seen repeatedly, ten times or more. This rearrangement joins TRBV28 to TRBJ1-2; no reliable D call. The germline V and J ends were trimmed by 7 bases and 7 bases, with 13 bases remaining between them. The CDR3 totals 12 residues. Germline V gene lookup returns CDR1 MDHEN and CDR2 SYDVKM. The CDR3 reads CASTPSGFGYTF. The CDR3 DNA is TGTGCCAGCACCCCGTCGGGGTTTGGCTACACCTTC.

This clonotype has at least ten counts. V usage is TRBV30 and J usage is TRBJ2-3, with TRBD1 matching 7 bases. Germline values: CDR1 GTSNPN, CDR2 SVGIG (reference sequence). This CDR3 is 14 amino acids long. Trimming removed 5 bases from V and 2 bases from J; junction bases left unmatched: 7. CDR3 nucleotides: TGTGCCTGGGGAGACGGGACAGCCACAGATACGCAGTATTTT. Its translation is CAWGDGTATDTQYF.

In this sample, this clonotype turned up many times. The CDR3 region has the DNA TGTGCCATCAGTGATGGGGTGAACACTGAAGCTTTCTTT. It translates to CAISDGVNTEAFF. The rearrangement joins TRBV10-3 to TRBJ1-1, with D hard to call. Deletions cut 3 bases from V and 0 bases from J, with 5 bases between. The length of the CDR3 is 13 residues. Germline V lookup: CDR1 ENHRY, CDR2 SYGVKD.

This clonotype was counted only a few times. The chain carries TRBV3-1 and TRBJ2-3, with 11 bases lining up with TRBD2. CDR1 is LGHDT and CDR2 is YNNKEL in the germline V gene (reference sequence). V lost 5 bases, J lost 0 bases, and 4 bases stayed unmatched. The length of the CDR3 is 16 residues. CDR3 region: CASSARTSGSTDTQYF. CDR3 in DNA: TGTGCCAGCAGCGCCCGGACTAGCGGGAGCACAGATACGCAGTATTTT.

This clonotype was seen a few times. The genes are TRBV10-3 and TRBJ2-4; D gene unclear. The germline CDR1 and CDR2 sequences are ENHRY and SYGVKD. This CDR3 has 12 amino acids. V shed 8 bases and J shed 2 bases, with 7 bases lying between them. As DNA, the CDR3 is TGTGCCATCGGCGCTTCCAAAAACATTCAGTACTTC. This sequence encodes CAIGASKNIQYF.

J is TRBJ2-3 and V is TRBV19, with 10 bases identical to TRBD1. The trim removed 6 bases at V and 3 bases at J, leaving 6 bases unmatched. The CDR3 sequence is 15 residues long. The germline CDR1 and CDR2 sequences are LNHDA and SQIVND (reference sequence). The DNA for the CDR3 is TGTGCCAGTAGCGCCGGGACAGGGGATACAGATACGCAGTATTTT. This encodes CASSAGTGDTDTQYF. Full variable domain (remainder filled in from reference TRBV19 and TRBJ2-3): DGGITQSPKYLFRKEGQNVTLSCEQNLNHDAMYWYRQDPGQGLRLIYYSQIVNDFQKGDIAEGYSVSREKKESFPLTVTSAQKNPTAFYLCASSAGTGDTDTQYFGPGTRLTVL.

This clonotype was detected only a few times. The V call is TRBV28, the J call TRBJ1-6; no clear D. Germline V gene sequence: CDR1 MDHEN, CDR2 SYDVKM. The CDR3 contains 14 residues. V gave up 3 bases and J gave up 7 bases, with 10 bases separating them. CDR3 DNA sequence: TGTGCCAGCAGTTTCTTACGGAAAAATTCACCCCTCCACTTT. Translating it yields CASSFLRKNSPLHF.

This clonotype was detected ten times or more. This sequence joins TRBV3-1 and TRBJ2-5; the D is unclear. The CDR3 contains 12 residues. Trimming stripped 5 bases from V and 4 bases from J, with 8 bases between. Germline loops: CDR1 LGHDT, CDR2 YNNKEL (reference sequence). The chain's CDR3 is CASSRGSETQYF. The DNA for the CDR3 is TGTGCCAGCAGCAGAGGATCAGAGACCCAGTACTTC.

This clonotype was counted ten times or more. The rearrangement joins TRBV24-1 to TRBJ2-1, with D uncertain. Per the germline V gene, CDR1 is KGHDR and CDR2 is SFDVKD. The CDR3 spans 14 residues. Trimming took 4 bases from V and 4 from J, leaving 10 bases between them. The CDR3, as DNA: TGTGCCACCAGTGACCCCGACGGTTACAATGAGCAGTTCTTC. As protein: CATSDPDGYNEQFF.

A note on this clonotype: A much larger clone lies one base from this, so it may be a read error. The gene calls are TRBV12-3 or TRBV12-4 and TRBJ2-4; a weak D match, TRBD2 (5 bases). CDR3 length equals 13 residues. Trimming left V 4 bases short and J 8 bases short, with 12 bases between. The CDR3 sequence: CASSSHAEDIQYF. In nucleotides, the CDR3 is TGTGCCAGCAGTTCCCATGCGGAGGACATTCAGTACTTC.

This clonotype occurred many times. The chain links TRBV12-3 or TRBV12-4 to TRBJ2-1, with 11 bases matching TRBD2. V dropped 6 bases and J dropped 4; count of bases not matched to a gene: 5. This CDR3 is 15 amino acids long. CDR3 in amino acids: CASRILAGGYNEQFF. The CDR3 DNA sequence: TGTGCCAGCAGAATCTTAGCGGGAGGGTACAATGAGCAGTTCTTC.

Ten or more counts support this clonotype. The CDR3 loop is CASSEASRSNQPQHF. The CDR3 region has the DNA TGTGCCAGCAGTGAAGCTAGCAGGTCCAATCAGCCCCAGCATTTT. This chain joins TRBV6-1 and TRBJ1-5; D is uncertain. Germline CDR1 and CDR2: MNHNS and SASEGT. The CDR3 runs 15 residues. The V gene lost 0 bases and the J gene lost 3 bases, with 9 bases spanning the gap.

The V and J genes are TRBV6-2 or TRBV6-3 and TRBJ2-7; D call uncertain. Germline CDR1 is MNHEY and CDR2 is SVGEGT. V dropped 8 bases and J dropped 2 bases, with 16 bases sitting between them. This CDR3 spans 14 amino acids. In DNA, the CDR3 is TGTGCCAGCTACAGTTCGGAATACGCCTACGAGCAGTACTTC. Translation: CASYSSEYAYEQYF.

This clonotype was observed a few times. The J gene is TRBJ2-5, the V gene TRBV12-3 or TRBV12-4; either TRBD1 or TRBD2 may fit D (5 bases each). The ends were cut back, 6 bases at V and 3 bases at J, with 14 bases in the middle. The CDR3 runs 14 residues. CDR3 loop: CASSSNQGEETQYF. Here the CDR3 DNA reads TGTGCCAGCAGCTCCAACCAGGGAGAAGAGACCCAGTACTTC.

This clonotype was seen ten or more times. V usage is TRBV6-1 and J usage is TRBJ2-5; D not resolved. Germline CDR1 MNHNS, CDR2 SASEGT. Trimming left V 5 bases short and J 1 base short, with 11 bases between. The CDR3 runs to 14 residues. CDR3 residues: CASSYGVLQETQYF. The CDR3 region has the DNA TGTGCCAGCAGTTATGGGGTACTCCAAGAGACCCAGTACTTC.

This clonotype was seen only a few times. The rearrangement joins TRBV20-1 to TRBJ1-5; D gene unclear. This CDR3 spans 14 amino acids. Germline CDR1 reads DFQATT; CDR2 reads SNEGSKA (reference sequence). Deletions cut 5 bases from V and 0 bases from J, with 11 bases between. The CDR3 nucleotides are TGCAGTGCTCGATCAGGAGCTAGCAATCAGCCCCAGCATTTT. Its translation: CSARSGASNQPQHF.

CDR3 region: CASSSSGSRTDTQYF. The CDR3 DNA follows: TGTGCCAGCAGCAGTAGCGGGAGCCGCACAGATACGCAGTATTTT. The chain recombines TRBV28 with TRBJ2-3, with TRBD2 identical over 9 bases. Germline-derived CDR1 and CDR2 are MDHEN and SYDVKM. This CDR3 has 15 residues. The V and J ends lost 6 bases and 1 base, in that order; junction bases with no gene match: 5.

This clonotype has at least ten counts. The rearrangement links TRBV6-1 to TRBJ1-1, with D possibly TRBD1 on 6 matching bases. The CDR3 runs 15 residues. V was clipped by 7 bases and J by 0 bases, with 15 bases between them. Germline V CDR1 and CDR2: MNHNS, SASEGT. As DNA, the CDR3 is TGTGCCAGCACCGACACGGGGGGCATGAACACTGAAGCTTTCTTT. Its translation: CASTDTGGMNTEAFF.

Many counts were recorded for this clonotype. The rearrangement joins TRBV19 to TRBJ1-1; TRBD1 might be the D (5 bases). This CDR3 region has 14 residues. Germline values: CDR1 LNHDA, CDR2 SQIVND (reference sequence). The ends were cut back, 0 bases at V and 1 base at J, with 6 bases in the middle. CDR3 nucleotide sequence: TGTGCCAGTAGTATAGAAGGGGCGAACACTGAAGCTTTCTTT. It encodes CASSIEGANTEAFF.

The J gene is TRBJ1-4, the V gene TRBV7-2; D is unresolved. V was cut by 4 bases and J by 5 bases, with 17 bases left in between. The germline V gene has CDR1 SGHTA and CDR2 FQGNSA. The CDR3 is 16 amino acids. CDR3 residues: CASSSRSRTLNEKLFF. The CDR3 bases are TGTGCCAGCAGCTCCCGGAGCAGGACCTTAAATGAAAAACTGTTTTTT.

This clonotype was observed at least ten times. The rearrangement joins TRBV13 to TRBJ1-2; D is uncertain. Trimming took 5 bases from V and 9 from J, leaving 4 bases between them. Looked up from germline, CDR1 is PRHDT and CDR2 is FYEKMQ (reference sequence). CDR3 size: 9 residues. The CDR3 bases are TGTGCCAGCAGCATCAGCTACACCTTC. Translation: CASSISYTF.

With regard to this clonotype: Germline and junction disagree at one end, which may indicate a read error. CDR3 in amino acids: CASNLSLAGDTQYF. CDR3 bases: TGTGCCAGCAACTTAAGCCTAGCGGGAGATACGCAGTATTTT. The chain has TRBV7-9 and TRBJ2-3; 8 bases agree with TRBD2. This CDR3 spans 14 amino acids. CDR1 is SEHNR, CDR2 FQNEAQ, per germline (reference sequence).

In this sample, this clonotype turned up many times. This chain joins TRBV20-1 and TRBJ2-7; tentatively, D is TRBD1 (5 bases). Trimming cost V 2 bases and J 3 bases, with 8 bases left between them. Germline V gene sequence: CDR1 DFQATT, CDR2 SNEGSKA (reference sequence). The CDR3 spans 12 residues. Here the CDR3 reads CSARFQGYEQYF. CDR3 nucleotide sequence: TGCAGTGCTAGATTTCAGGGCTACGAGCAGTACTTC.

The table lists this clonotype with many counts. The chain is built from TRBV27 and TRBJ2-5, with 12 positions matching TRBD1. The CDR3 extends over 16 amino acids. CDR1 and CDR2 (germline): MNHEY, SMNVEV (reference sequence). V was clipped by 1 base and J by 3 bases; unmatched bases: 3. CDR3 in DNA: TGTGCCAGCAGTTTATGGGGGACAGGGGGCAAAGAGACCCAGTACTTC. It is translated as CASSLWGTGGKETQYF.

This clonotype was counted between two and nine times. The chain has TRBV28 and TRBJ1-1; 12 positions agree with TRBD1. CDR3 length equals 15 residues. The germline gives CDR1 MDHEN, CDR2 SYDVKM. With V trimmed by 5 bases and J by 5 bases, 6 bases remained unmatched. CDR3 DNA: TGTGCCAGCAGTGAACCGGGACAGGGGGCGACTGAAGCTTTCTTT. Translation: CASSEPGQGATEAFF.

This clonotype was counted at least ten times. The chain has TRBV20-1 and TRBJ2-7, with D tentatively TRBD2 (5 bases). This CDR3 spans 16 amino acids. Trimming stripped 2 bases from V and 5 bases from J, with 22 bases between. CDR1 and CDR2 (germline): DFQATT, SNEGSKA (reference sequence). The CDR3 DNA sequence: TGCAGTGCTAGAAGGCTTTCAGCGGACCGACCGGACGAGCAGTACTTC. It is translated as CSARRLSADRPDEQYF.

The chain's CDR3 is CASQTPGLINDNEQFF. CDR3 coding DNA: TGTGCCAGCCAAACTCCGGGACTCATAAATGACAATGAGCAGTTCTTC. The rearrangement links TRBV7-9 to TRBJ2-1, with D possibly matching TRBD2 (6 bases). With 8 bases removed from V and 5 bases from J, the gap between germline ends came to 22 bases. Germline V gives CDR1 SEHNR, CDR2 FQNEAQ (reference sequence). The CDR3 consists of 16 residues.

Many counts were recorded for this clonotype. V usage is TRBV7-2 and J usage is TRBJ2-5; TRBD2 matches 10 bases. CDR1 and CDR2 (germline): SGHTA, FQGNSA. Trimming at V came to 5 bases and at J to 5 bases, leaving 8 bases not matched to a gene. There are 15 residues in the CDR3. The CDR3 DNA is TGTGCCAGCAGCCTTTGGGAAGCGGGAGGGGAGACCCAGTACTTC. Protein: CASSLWEAGGETQYF.

The chain is built from TRBV10-2 and TRBJ2-1; TRBD1 agrees at 9 bases. Germline assignment: CDR1 WSHSY and CDR2 SAAADI. V shed 4 bases and J 2 bases; nucleotides not matched to a gene: 9. CDR3 length: 17 amino acids. The CDR3 loop reads CASSGTGAPLAYNEQFF. CDR3 DNA sequence: TGCGCCAGCAGTGGGACAGGGGCCCCCTTGGCCTACAATGAGCAGTTCTTC.